This T cell receptor (beta chain) was recorded in a study of monozygotic twins with inflammatory bowel disease. Researchers put TCRalpha and TCRbeta cDNA through two nested PCRs lasting 16 and 9 cycles. TCRdb reanalyzed the 5' RACE reads, giving one entry per CDR3 protein sequence and no DNA. This sample lists approximately 390,000 distinct CDR3 sequences; its ten largest clones have approximately 2.3%. Germline V lookup: CDR1 SGHTA, CDR2 FQGNSA. This CDR3 is 16 amino acids long. Sequenced: blood. This TCR derives from a human donor with ulcerative colitis or Crohn's disease, or a healthy co-twin of an affected twin (not recorded which). The chain couples TRBV7-2 to TRBJ2-3; TCRdb selects TRBD1, and the lack of DNA leaves this call unchecked. CDR3 region: CASSRSGGASTDTQYF. The full variable domain, its missing parts supplied by reference TRBV7-2 and TRBJ2-3, is GAGVSQSPSNKVTEKGKDVELRCDPISGHTALYWYRQSLGQGLEFLIYFQGNSAPDKSGLPSDRFSAERTGGSVSTLTIQRTQQEDSAVYLCASSRSGGASTDTQYFGPGTRLTVL.